Given below is one TCR beta chain in context. This entry is derived from a study of T-cell memory formation after mild COVID-19. TCRdb used MiXCR to reprocess the 5' RACE reads, holding one entry per CDR3 protein. The top ten hold approximately 3.4% of the sample, which has fewer than 200,000 distinct CDR3 sequences, roughly 13% seen once. CDR3 length equals 17 residues. V shed 0 bases, J shed 1 base, and the junction held 5 bases outside the gene matches. The chain combines TRBV23-1 with TRBJ2-3; TRBD2 aligns across 9 bases. TRBV23-1 is assigned to the ORF class and has an uncertain function. Sequenced material: PBMCs or a T cell subset sorted from them (not recorded which). The TCR was taken from a man aged 18 to 29 who had mild COVID-19 (a few samples of this study predate the infection). Cell type and time point are not known. Here the CDR3 DNA reads TGCGCCAGCAGTCAATCCAGCGGGGGGCCTTGCACAGATACGCAGTATTTT. It codes for CASSQSSGGPCTDTQYF.